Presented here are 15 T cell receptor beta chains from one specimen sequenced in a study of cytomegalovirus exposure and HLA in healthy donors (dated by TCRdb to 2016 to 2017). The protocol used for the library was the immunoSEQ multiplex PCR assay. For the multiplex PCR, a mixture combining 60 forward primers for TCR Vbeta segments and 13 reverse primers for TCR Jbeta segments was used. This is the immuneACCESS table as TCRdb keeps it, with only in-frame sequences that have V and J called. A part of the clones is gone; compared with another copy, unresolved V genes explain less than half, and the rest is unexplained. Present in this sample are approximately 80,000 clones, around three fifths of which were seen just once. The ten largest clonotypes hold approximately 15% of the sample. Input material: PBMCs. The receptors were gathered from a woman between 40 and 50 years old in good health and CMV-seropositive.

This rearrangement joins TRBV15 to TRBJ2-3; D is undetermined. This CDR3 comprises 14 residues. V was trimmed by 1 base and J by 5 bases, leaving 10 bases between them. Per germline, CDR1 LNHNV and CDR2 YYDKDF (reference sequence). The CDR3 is CATSRGRVQDTQYF. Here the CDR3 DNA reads TGTGCCACCAGCAGAGGTAGAGTCCAAGATACGCAGTATTTT.

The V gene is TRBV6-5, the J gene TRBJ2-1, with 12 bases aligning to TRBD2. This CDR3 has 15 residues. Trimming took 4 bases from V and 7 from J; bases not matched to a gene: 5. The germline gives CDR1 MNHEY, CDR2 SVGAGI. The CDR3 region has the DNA TGTGCCAGCAGTTCGACTAGCGGGAGTGTAAATGAGCAGTTCTTC. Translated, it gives CASSSTSGSVNEQFF.

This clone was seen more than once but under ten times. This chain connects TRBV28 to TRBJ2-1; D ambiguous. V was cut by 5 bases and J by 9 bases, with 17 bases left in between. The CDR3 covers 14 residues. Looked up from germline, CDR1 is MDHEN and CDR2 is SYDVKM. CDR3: CASSGSLGIGEQFF. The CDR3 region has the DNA TGTGCCAGCAGTGGCTCCTTGGGCATCGGTGAGCAGTTCTTC.

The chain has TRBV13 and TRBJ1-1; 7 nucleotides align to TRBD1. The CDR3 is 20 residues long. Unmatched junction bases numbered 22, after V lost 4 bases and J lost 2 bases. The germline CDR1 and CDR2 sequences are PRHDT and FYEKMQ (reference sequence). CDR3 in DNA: TGTGCCAGCAGCTCAAATGCAGGGGGTACCTCACTCAAATTTAACACTGAAGCTTTCTTT. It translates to CASSSNAGGTSLKFNTEAFF.

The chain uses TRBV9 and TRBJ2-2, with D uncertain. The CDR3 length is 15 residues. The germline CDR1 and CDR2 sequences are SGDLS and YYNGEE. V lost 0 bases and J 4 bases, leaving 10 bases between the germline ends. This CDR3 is CASSVELAVTGELFF. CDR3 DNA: TGTGCCAGCAGCGTAGAATTGGCCGTCACCGGGGAGCTGTTTTTT.

CDR3 coding DNA: TGTGCCAGCAGCCTACTTCTTACAGGGGCCTCCACAGATACGCAGTATTTT. Residues: CASSLLLTGASTDTQYF. The J gene is TRBJ2-3, the V gene TRBV14; the match to TRBD1 covers 7 bases. This CDR3 contains 17 residues. Germline values: CDR1 SGHDN, CDR2 FVKESK. Trimming removed 4 bases from V and 2 bases from J; junction bases left unmatched: 12. The full variable domain, rest sourced from reference TRBV14 and TRBJ2-3, is EAGVTQFPSHSVIEKGQTVTLRCDPISGHDNLYWYRRVMGKEIKFLLHFVKESKQDESGMPNNRFLAERTGGTYSTLKVQPAELEDSGVYFCASSLLLTGASTDTQYFGPGTRLTVL.

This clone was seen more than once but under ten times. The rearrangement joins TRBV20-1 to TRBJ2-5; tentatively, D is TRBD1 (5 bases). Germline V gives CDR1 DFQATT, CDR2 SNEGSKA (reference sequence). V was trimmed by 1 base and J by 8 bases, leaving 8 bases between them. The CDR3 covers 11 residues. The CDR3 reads CSARGDSTQYF. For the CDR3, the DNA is TGCAGTGCTAGAGGCGACAGTACCCAGTACTTC.

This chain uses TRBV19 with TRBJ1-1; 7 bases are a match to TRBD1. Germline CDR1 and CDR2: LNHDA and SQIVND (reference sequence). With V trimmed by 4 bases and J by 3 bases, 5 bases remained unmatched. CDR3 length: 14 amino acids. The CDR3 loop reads CASSKGQWDTEAFF. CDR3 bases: TGTGCCAGTAGTAAGGGACAGTGGGACACTGAAGCTTTCTTT.

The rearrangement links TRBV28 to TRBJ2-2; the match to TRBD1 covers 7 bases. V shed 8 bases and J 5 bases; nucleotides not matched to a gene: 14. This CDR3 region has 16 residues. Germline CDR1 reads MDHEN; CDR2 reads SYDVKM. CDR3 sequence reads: CASGGINRGSTGELFF. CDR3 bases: TGTGCCAGCGGGGGAATCAACAGGGGTTCTACCGGGGAGCTGTTTTTT.

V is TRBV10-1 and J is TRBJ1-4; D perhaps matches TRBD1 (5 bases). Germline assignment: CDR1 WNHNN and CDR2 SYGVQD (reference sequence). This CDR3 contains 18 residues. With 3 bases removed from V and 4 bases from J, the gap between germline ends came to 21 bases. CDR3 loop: CASSEIGRRGRYNEKLFF. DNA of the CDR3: TGCGCCAGCAGTGAAATAGGTCGGAGGGGTCGATATAATGAAAAACTGTTTTTT.

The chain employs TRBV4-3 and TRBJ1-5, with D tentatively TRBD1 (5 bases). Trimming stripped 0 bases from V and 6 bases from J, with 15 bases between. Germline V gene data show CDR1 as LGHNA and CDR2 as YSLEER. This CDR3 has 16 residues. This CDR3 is CASSQDFGGIRQPQHF. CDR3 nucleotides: TGCGCCAGCAGCCAAGATTTTGGGGGGATACGTCAGCCCCAGCATTTT.

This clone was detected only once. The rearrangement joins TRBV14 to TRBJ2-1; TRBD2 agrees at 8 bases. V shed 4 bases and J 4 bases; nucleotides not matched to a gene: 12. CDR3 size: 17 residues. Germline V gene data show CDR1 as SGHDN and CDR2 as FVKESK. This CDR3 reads CASSPLGEVAGYNEQFF. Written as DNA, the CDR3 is TGTGCCAGCAGCCCGCTGGGGGAGGTAGCGGGGTACAATGAGCAGTTCTTC.

The chain's CDR3 is CASSMSPGQGWTDTQYF. The CDR3 DNA reads TGTGCCAGTAGTATGAGCCCGGGACAGGGGTGGACAGATACGCAGTATTTT. The chain joins TRBV19 to TRBJ2-3; TRBD1 matches at 10 bases. Germline CDR1 is LNHDA and CDR2 is SQIVND (reference sequence). Unmatched junction bases numbered 9, after V lost 3 bases and J lost 3 bases. The CDR3 runs 17 residues.

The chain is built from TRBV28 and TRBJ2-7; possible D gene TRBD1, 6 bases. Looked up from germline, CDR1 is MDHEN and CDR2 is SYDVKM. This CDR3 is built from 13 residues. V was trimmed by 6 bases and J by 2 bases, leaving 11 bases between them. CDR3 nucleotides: TGTGCCAGCAGATTGGGGGCTCCCTACGAGCAGTACTTC. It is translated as CASRLGAPYEQYF.

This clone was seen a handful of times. CDR3 DNA sequence: TGTGCCAGCTCGTTGGAGGAGGGTTCACCCCTCCACTTT. It is translated as CASSLEEGSPLHF. The chain uses TRBV18 and TRBJ1-6; D is ambiguous. This CDR3 spans 13 amino acids. Germline CDR1 is KGHSH and CDR2 is LQKENI. V was clipped by 6 bases and J by 9 bases, with 12 bases between them.